The rows below give T cell receptor beta chains drawn from one sample of a study of blood T cell repertoires in COVID-19. Clones were sequenced by immunoSEQ multiplex PCR, and TCRdb holds only the in-frame ones, with some missing. This sample yields roughly 130,000 clones, of which about 84% are seen a single time; 12% belongs to the top ten. Material for sequencing was peripheral blood. These receptors were obtained from a woman in her sixties with acute or convalescent COVID-19. Each CDR3 is given with its conserved first and last residue. Fields, in order: J gene, V gene, clone size, D gene, CDR3 DNA, CDR3 protein. D genes are given only for firm matches. Only part of the rows carry a size: once, few, many, or a class if the clone is expanded.

J gene: TRBJ2-1
V gene: TRBV2
clone size: -
D gene: -
CDR3 DNA: TGTGCCAGCTTAGCAGCGGCCCGTTACAATGAGCAGTTCTTC
CDR3 protein: CASLAAARYNEQFF

J gene: TRBJ1-6
V gene: TRBV27
clone size: -
D gene: -
CDR3 DNA: TGTGCCAGCAGTCGTTTTCCAGGTCCCGGATTTAATTCACCCCTCCACTTT
CDR3 protein: CASSRFPGPGFNSPLHF

J gene: TRBJ1-6
V gene: TRBV6-5
clone size: few
D gene: -
CDR3 DNA: TGTGCCAGCAGCTCCCAGTTCTATTCACCCCTCCACTTT
CDR3 protein: CASSSQFYSPLHF

J gene: TRBJ1-4
V gene: TRBV6-5
clone size: -
D gene: -
CDR3 DNA: TGTGCCAGCAGTTACTCGCAGTTCGAAAAACTGTTTTTT
CDR3 protein: CASSYSQFEKLFF

J gene: TRBJ2-2
V gene: TRBV5-1
clone size: -
D gene: -
CDR3 DNA: TGCGCCAGCAGCTTGGCTGGGCAGGGCTCCACCGGGGAGCTGTTTTTT
CDR3 protein: CASSLAGQGSTGELFF

J gene: TRBJ1-2
V gene: TRBV25-1
clone size: few
D gene: TRBD1
CDR3 DNA: TGTGCCAGCAGTGTCCGGGACAGCCATGGCTACACCTTC
CDR3 protein: CASSVRDSHGYTF

J gene: TRBJ1-1
V gene: TRBV3-1/TRBV3-2
clone size: -
D gene: -
CDR3 DNA: TGTGCCAGCAGCCAGGGTAAGGGGACTGAAGCTTTCTTT
CDR3 protein: CASSQGKGTEAFF

J gene: TRBJ1-2
V gene: TRBV14
clone size: -
D gene: -
CDR3 DNA: TGTGCCAGCAGCCATGGTAGAAGTTTGAATGGCTACACCTTC
CDR3 protein: CASSHGRSLNGYTF

J gene: TRBJ1-1
V gene: TRBV30
clone size: -
D gene: -
CDR3 DNA: TGTGCCTCCACCCAGGGCCTTAACACTGAAGCTTTCTTT
CDR3 protein: CASTQGLNTEAFF

J gene: TRBJ1-4
V gene: TRBV6-5
clone size: once
D gene: TRBD1
CDR3 DNA: TGTGCCAGCAGTTCGTTAGGACAGGGTGAAAAACTGTTTTTT
CDR3 protein: CASSSLGQGEKLFF

J gene: TRBJ2-7
V gene: TRBV7-6
clone size: -
D gene: TRBD1
CDR3 DNA: TGTGCCAGCAGCTTAGAGACAGGGAAACGGTACGAGCAGTACTTC
CDR3 protein: CASSLETGKRYEQYF

J gene: TRBJ1-4
V gene: TRBV18
clone size: few
D gene: TRBD1
CDR3 DNA: TGTGCCAGCTCACCACCGTCCGGACAGGGTGAAAAACTGTTTTTT
CDR3 protein: CASSPPSGQGEKLFF

J gene: TRBJ2-1
V gene: TRBV19
clone size: -
D gene: TRBD1
CDR3 DNA: TGTGCCAGTAGTATAGGAGGGGGCGCCTACAATGAGCAGTTCTTC
CDR3 protein: CASSIGGGAYNEQFF

J gene: TRBJ2-7
V gene: TRBV5-1
clone size: -
D gene: TRBD1
CDR3 DNA: TGCGCCAGCAGCCGGAAGACAGGGGACGAGCAGTACTTC
CDR3 protein: CASSRKTGDEQYF

J gene: TRBJ1-2
V gene: TRBV5-6
clone size: -
D gene: -
CDR3 DNA: TGTGCCAGCAGCTTGCTGGCCAACTATGGCTACACCTTC
CDR3 protein: CASSLLANYGYTF

J gene: TRBJ1-1
V gene: TRBV3-1/TRBV3-2
clone size: -
D gene: -
CDR3 DNA: TGTGCCAGCAGCGGGAGGGGTTACACTGAAGCTTTCTTT
CDR3 protein: CASSGRGYTEAFF

J gene: TRBJ1-6
V gene: TRBV9
clone size: few
D gene: -
CDR3 DNA: TGTGCCAGCAGCGTAGGGGCCAGCTTCCCAATTAATTCACCCCTCCACTTT
CDR3 protein: CASSVGASFPINSPLHF

J gene: TRBJ1-6
V gene: TRBV5-4
clone size: -
D gene: -
CDR3 DNA: TGTGCCAGCAGCCAACAGGGTTATAATTCACCCCTCCACTTT
CDR3 protein: CASSQQGYNSPLHF

J gene: TRBJ1-2
V gene: TRBV7-9
clone size: few
D gene: -
CDR3 DNA: TGTGCCAGCAGCTCCTCGCGGGAATTCTATGGCTACACCTTC
CDR3 protein: CASSSSREFYGYTF

J gene: TRBJ1-1
V gene: TRBV29-1
clone size: -
D gene: TRBD1
CDR3 DNA: TGCAGCGTCGACAGGGCCATGAACACTGAAGCTTTCTTT
CDR3 protein: CSVDRAMNTEAFF

J gene: TRBJ1-1
V gene: TRBV6-5
clone size: -
D gene: -
CDR3 DNA: TGTGCCAGCACCTCCTCGCTTGGCGGACTTGAAGCTTTCTTT
CDR3 protein: CASTSSLGGLEAFF

J gene: TRBJ2-2
V gene: TRBV5-6
clone size: -
D gene: -
CDR3 DNA: TGTGCCAGCGGACCCGGGGGCACCGGGGAGCTGTTTTTT
CDR3 protein: CASGPGGTGELFF

J gene: TRBJ2-4
V gene: TRBV20-1
clone size: -
D gene: -
CDR3 DNA: TGCAGTGCTAGTGCAGGCCCCATTCAGTACTTC
CDR3 protein: CSASAGPIQYF

J gene: TRBJ1-2
V gene: TRBV19
clone size: -
D gene: -
CDR3 DNA: TGTGCCAGTAGTGCAACTCAGGGAATTGGAGGCTACACCTTC
CDR3 protein: CASSATQGIGGYTF

J gene: TRBJ1-6
V gene: TRBV6-1
clone size: -
D gene: -
CDR3 DNA: TGTGCCAGCAGTGATACGGCCCCGGTCCTCGGGTCACCCCTCCACTTT
CDR3 protein: CASSDTAPVLGSPLHF

J gene: TRBJ1-1
V gene: TRBV5-1
clone size: -
D gene: -
CDR3 DNA: TGCGCCAGCAGCTTGTCCACAGGCATGAACACTGAAGCTTTCTTT
CDR3 protein: CASSLSTGMNTEAFF

J gene: TRBJ1-1
V gene: TRBV13
clone size: -
D gene: TRBD1
CDR3 DNA: TGTGCCAGCAGCTTAGAAGGGACAGGGCAGGCTTTCTTT
CDR3 protein: CASSLEGTGQAFF

J gene: TRBJ1-1
V gene: TRBV5-1
clone size: -
D gene: TRBD1
CDR3 DNA: TGCGCCAGCAGCTTGCAAACGACAGGGGCCAACACTGAAGCTTTCTTT
CDR3 protein: CASSLQTTGANTEAFF

J gene: TRBJ2-2
V gene: TRBV11-2
clone size: -
D gene: -
CDR3 DNA: TGTGCCAGCAGCATAACAGGGGAGCTGTTTTTT
CDR3 protein: CASSITGELFF

J gene: TRBJ2-5
V gene: TRBV12-3/TRBV12-4
clone size: few
D gene: TRBD1
CDR3 DNA: TGTGCCAGCGAAAGGGGGCAGGCGGAGACCCAGTACTTC
CDR3 protein: CASERGQAETQYF

J gene: TRBJ1-2
V gene: TRBV25-1
clone size: few
D gene: -
CDR3 DNA: TGTGCCAGCAGTGAGATGGGGGCTTGGGGCTACACCTTC
CDR3 protein: CASSEMGAWGYTF

J gene: TRBJ1-5
V gene: TRBV7-8
clone size: -
D gene: -
CDR3 DNA: TGTGCCAGCAGCTTAGACAGATATAGCAATCAGCCCCAGCATTTT
CDR3 protein: CASSLDRYSNQPQHF

J gene: TRBJ2-7
V gene: TRBV30
clone size: -
D gene: -
CDR3 DNA: TGTGCCTGGAGTGTGGGGGGGCGGAGGAACGAGCAGTACTTC
CDR3 protein: CAWSVGGRRNEQYF

J gene: TRBJ2-3
V gene: TRBV10-1
clone size: once
D gene: TRBD1
CDR3 DNA: TGCGCCAGCAGTGATCGGGACAGGGAGTATTTT
CDR3 protein: CASSDRDREYF

J gene: TRBJ1-2
V gene: TRBV5-6
clone size: -
D gene: TRBD1
CDR3 DNA: TGTGCCAGCAGCCGTCCGGGACAGGGTAACTATGGCTACACCTTC
CDR3 protein: CASSRPGQGNYGYTF

J gene: TRBJ1-1
V gene: TRBV20-1
clone size: -
D gene: -
CDR3 DNA: TGCAGTGCTAGTGAGTCGGGGGGGAACACTGAAGCTTTCTTT
CDR3 protein: CSASESGGNTEAFF

J gene: TRBJ1-1
V gene: TRBV28
clone size: -
D gene: -
CDR3 DNA: TGTGCCAGCACCCTTAAAACAGTGTTCGCTGAAGCTTTCTTT
CDR3 protein: CASTLKTVFAEAFF

J gene: TRBJ1-2
V gene: TRBV3-1/TRBV3-2
clone size: -
D gene: TRBD1
CDR3 DNA: TGTGCCAGCAGCCCACAGGGGGTCGGCTACACCTTC
CDR3 protein: CASSPQGVGYTF

J gene: TRBJ2-2
V gene: TRBV6-4
clone size: many
D gene: -
CDR3 DNA: TGTGCCAGCAGAGATAGCGCGGAGACCGGGGAGCTGTTTTTT
CDR3 protein: CASRDSAETGELFF

J gene: TRBJ1-2
V gene: TRBV30
clone size: few
D gene: TRBD1
CDR3 DNA: TGTGCCTGGTCCCGGGACAGGCCGTATGGCTACACCTTC
CDR3 protein: CAWSRDRPYGYTF

J gene: TRBJ2-1
V gene: TRBV7-8
clone size: -
D gene: TRBD1
CDR3 DNA: TGTGCCAGCGGATCGTACAGGGGGATCTATGAGCAGTTCTTC
CDR3 protein: CASGSYRGIYEQFF

J gene: TRBJ1-1
V gene: TRBV7-3
clone size: -
D gene: TRBD1
CDR3 DNA: TGTGCCAGCAGCCGGGGACAGGGTGAAGCTTTCTTT
CDR3 protein: CASSRGQGEAFF

J gene: TRBJ2-5
V gene: TRBV5-1
clone size: -
D gene: TRBD2
CDR3 DNA: TGCGCCAGCAGCTCCCGCCCGGGGGGGGAGACCCAGTACTTC
CDR3 protein: CASSSRPGGETQYF

J gene: TRBJ2-1
V gene: TRBV3-1/TRBV3-2
clone size: few
D gene: TRBD2
CDR3 DNA: TGTGCCAGCAGCCCGAGCGGGGGGGCCTACAATGAGCAGTTCTTC
CDR3 protein: CASSPSGGAYNEQFF

J gene: TRBJ1-1
V gene: TRBV18
clone size: -
D gene: -
CDR3 DNA: TGTGCCAGCTCACCACCCCCAGGGGTCACTGAAGCTTTCTTT
CDR3 protein: CASSPPPGVTEAFF

J gene: TRBJ2-3
V gene: TRBV5-8
clone size: -
D gene: TRBD1
CDR3 DNA: TGTGCCAGCAGCGAACCGGGACAGCCCACAGATACGCAGTATTTT
CDR3 protein: CASSEPGQPTDTQYF

J gene: TRBJ1-2
V gene: TRBV15
clone size: -
D gene: -
CDR3 DNA: TGTGCCACCAGCAGAGATCGCGATGGCTACACCTTC
CDR3 protein: CATSRDRDGYTF

J gene: TRBJ1-6
V gene: TRBV5-4
clone size: few
D gene: TRBD1
CDR3 DNA: TGTGCCAGCAGCTCCCGACAGGGGCAGGATCCACCCCTCCACTTT
CDR3 protein: CASSSRQGQDPPLHF

J gene: TRBJ2-2
V gene: TRBV7-6
clone size: once
D gene: TRBD2
CDR3 DNA: TGTGCCAGCAGTACTAGACTAGCGGCGAACACCGGGGAGCTGTTTTTT
CDR3 protein: CASSTRLAANTGELFF

J gene: TRBJ1-6
V gene: TRBV5-1
clone size: -
D gene: -
CDR3 DNA: TGCGCCAGCAGCCCCGTAGGGGAAGGTAGTTCACCCCTCCACTTT
CDR3 protein: CASSPVGEGSSPLHF

J gene: TRBJ2-5
V gene: TRBV28
clone size: -
D gene: -
CDR3 DNA: TGTGCCAGCAGTCCCACAGGAACAGCGTTCCAAGAGACCCAGTACTTC
CDR3 protein: CASSPTGTAFQETQYF

J gene: TRBJ2-2
V gene: TRBV11-3
clone size: -
D gene: -
CDR3 DNA: TGTGCCAGCAGCTCCAGGGGAAACACCGGGGAGCTGTTTTTT
CDR3 protein: CASSSRGNTGELFF

J gene: TRBJ2-1
V gene: TRBV5-1
clone size: once
D gene: -
CDR3 DNA: TGCGCCAGCAGCTTGGCACTATCGGGGTTAGCCTACAATGAGCAGTTCTTC
CDR3 protein: CASSLALSGLAYNEQFF

J gene: TRBJ1-1
V gene: TRBV13
clone size: -
D gene: -
CDR3 DNA: TGTGCCAGCAGGCTACGGGTCGACTACATGAACACTGAAGCTTTCTTT
CDR3 protein: CASRLRVDYMNTEAFF

J gene: TRBJ1-4
V gene: TRBV30
clone size: -
D gene: -
CDR3 DNA: TGTGCCTGGGGGACCCGGGGTCAAGGCCTTGAAAAACTGTTTTTT
CDR3 protein: CAWGTRGQGLEKLFF

J gene: TRBJ2-5
V gene: TRBV20-1
clone size: -
D gene: TRBD2
CDR3 DNA: TGCAGTGCTATTGATCCTAGCGGGGGCCTACAAGAGACCCAGTACTTC
CDR3 protein: CSAIDPSGGLQETQYF

J gene: TRBJ1-5
V gene: TRBV28
clone size: -
D gene: TRBD1
CDR3 DNA: TGTGCCAGCAGTTTATCTAGGACAGGGAACCAGCCCCAGCATTTT
CDR3 protein: CASSLSRTGNQPQHF

J gene: TRBJ1-1
V gene: TRBV6-5
clone size: -
D gene: TRBD1
CDR3 DNA: TGTGCCAGCAGTACTCGACAGGGCAGGAACACTGAAGCTTTCTTT
CDR3 protein: CASSTRQGRNTEAFF